This TCR beta chain was sequenced during a study of T cells of healthy individuals. This clonotype has more than one count but fewer than ten. Each CDR3 protein gets one entry after TCRdb re-called the 5' RACE reads with MiXCR. The sample records fewer than 75,000 distinct CDR3 sequences, about 17% being singletons. The V end was cut by 7 bases, the J end by 4 bases, with 9 bases between. This CDR3 contains 12 residues. CDR1 is SGHAT and CDR2 is FQNNGV in the germline V gene. The chain has TRBV11-2 and TRBJ2-3, with no clear D. The TCR originated in a human donor in good health. CDR3 sequence: CASNPTADTQYF. CDR3 in DNA: TGTGCCAGCAACCCGACCGCAGATACGCAGTATTTT.